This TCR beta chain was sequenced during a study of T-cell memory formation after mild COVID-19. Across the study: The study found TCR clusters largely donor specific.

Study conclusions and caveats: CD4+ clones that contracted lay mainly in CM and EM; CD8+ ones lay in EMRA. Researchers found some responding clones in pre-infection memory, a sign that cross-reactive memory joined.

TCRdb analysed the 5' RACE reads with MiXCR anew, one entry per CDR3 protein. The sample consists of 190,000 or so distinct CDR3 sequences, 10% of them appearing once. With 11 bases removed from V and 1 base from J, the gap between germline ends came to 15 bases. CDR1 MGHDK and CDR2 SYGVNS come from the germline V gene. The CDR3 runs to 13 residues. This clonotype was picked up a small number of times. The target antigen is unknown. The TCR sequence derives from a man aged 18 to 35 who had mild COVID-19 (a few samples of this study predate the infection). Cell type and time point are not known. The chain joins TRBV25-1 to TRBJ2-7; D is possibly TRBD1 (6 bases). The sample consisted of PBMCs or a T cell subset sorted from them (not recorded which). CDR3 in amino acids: CAGERDISYEQYF. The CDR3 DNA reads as TGTGCCGGAGAAAGGGACATATCCTACGAGCAGTACTTC.